This T cell receptor beta chain was documented in a study of cytomegalovirus exposure and HLA in healthy donors. Study-wide background: There were about 85 million unique TCRs (from HLA-typed donors) in an early data release.

Findings of the study overall: Presence/absence analyses supposed approximately even sequencing depth among donors. It was likely that a cluster of highly shared sequence variants was a sequencing artifact.

With 60 Vbeta and 13 Jbeta primers, the PCR was carried out. The assay was immunoSEQ multiplex PCR, and TCRdb's table has in-frame clones only and misses some. The sample has under 35,000 clones, about 63% seen once. Concerning this clone: Antigen unknown.

The length of the CDR3 is 12 residues. V dropped 1 base and J dropped 8 bases, with 6 bases sitting between them. The germline gives CDR1 LNHNV, CDR2 YYDKDF (reference sequence). Sequenced input: PBMCs. This chain joins TRBV15 and TRBJ2-1, with D perhaps TRBD2 (6 bases). The clonotype comes from a man aged 50 to 60 in good health and CMV-seropositive. This CDR3 is CATSRGGDEQFF. The CDR3 DNA reads as TGTGCCACCAGCAGAGGCGGGGATGAGCAGTTCTTC.